This TCR beta chain was observed in a study of beta chain features in type 1 diabetes. Whole-study findings and limits: For Type 1 diabetes patients, all four CD4+ subsets carried TCRB CDR3s that were moderately but significantly shorter.

Germline assignment: CDR1 SGDLS and CDR2 YYNGEE. Deletions cut 2 bases from V and 7 bases from J, with 9 bases between. CDR3 size: 12 residues. This clone has only a few counts. What it recognizes is unknown. Sequencing targeted expressed TCRB transcripts, as all isolated RNA had been reverse transcribed. The assay was immunoSEQ multiplex PCR, and TCRdb's table has in-frame clones only and misses some. The sample holds hundreds of thousands of clones; more than 12% are singletons and the top ten take 0.03% to 0.045%. The sequence derives from a man aged 18-30 years with type 1 diabetes. The chain has TRBV9 and TRBJ1-2; D is unresolved. What was sequenced was naive CD4+ T cells from blood. DNA of the CDR3: TGTGCCAGCAGCGTCCCCCCCGCTGGCTACACCTTC. Its translation is CASSVPPAGYTF.